These T cell receptor beta chains were read from a single sample in a study of a mutant IDH1 vaccine in newly diagnosed glioma. Which antigens these TCRs recognize remains unknown. Data came from immunoSEQ multiplex PCR; TCRdb stores just in-frame clones and leaves some out. The data show 45,000 or so clones, with 85% to 90% seen just once and around 6% held by the top ten. Here the sequenced sample was PBMCs, taken from a glioma patient whose treatment included an IDH1 peptide vaccine. The receptor set was obtained from a woman aged 40 to 49 with glioma. CDR3s include the opening cysteine and the closing phenylalanine or tryptophan. The order of the fields is D gene, clone size, J gene, V gene, CDR3 protein, CDR3 DNA. A D gene is named only where the DNA matches it firmly. Clone size is shown for a subset of rows, as once, few, many or a class of expanded clone.

-	-	TRBJ1-5	TRBV30	CAWSSLGNQPQHF	TGTGCCTGGAGTTCACTAGGCAATCAGCCCCAGCATTTT
TRBD1	-	TRBJ2-7	TRBV2	CASSEQPGQGLYEQYF	TGTGCCAGCAGTGAGCAACCGGGACAGGGGCTCTACGAGCAGTACTTC
-	-	TRBJ2-1	TRBV5-4	CASSFGTARGNEQFF	TGTGCCAGCAGCTTTGGGACAGCCCGGGGGAATGAGCAGTTCTTC
TRBD2	-	TRBJ2-7	TRBV7-9	CASSGVQGGGGAHEQYF	TGTGCCAGCAGCGGGGTCCAAGGTGGCGGGGGGGCCCACGAGCAGTACTTC
-	-	TRBJ2-7	TRBV5-8	CATPGFAYEQYF	TGTGCTACCCCAGGGTTCGCCTACGAGCAGTACTTC
-	-	TRBJ2-7	TRBV5-4	CASSWDTYEQYF	TGTGCCAGCAGCTGGGACACCTACGAGCAGTACTTC
-	-	TRBJ2-5	TRBV15	CATSRPGARTQYF	TGTGCCACCAGCAGGCCGGGGGCCCGGACCCAGTACTTC
-	-	TRBJ1-2	TRBV13	CASSLTAADYGYTF	TGTGCCAGCAGCTTAACCGCGGCGGACTATGGCTACACCTTC
-	-	TRBJ2-7	TRBV4-2	CASSQEGGLFLNEQYF	TGTGCCAGCAGCCAAGAGGGGGGGCTCTTCTTGAACGAGCAGTACTTC
TRBD1	-	TRBJ2-7	TRBV4-1	CASSPGQGVYEQYF	TGCGCCAGCAGCCCCGGACAGGGAGTCTACGAGCAGTACTTC
-	once	TRBJ2-1	TRBV5-1	CASSLAEENTEQFF	TGCGCCAGCAGCTTGGCCGAGGAGAACACTGAGCAGTTCTTC
-	-	TRBJ2-7	TRBV7-8	CASSPLSYEQYF	TGTGCCAGCAGCCCCCTCTCCTACGAGCAGTACTTC
-	-	TRBJ2-7	TRBV7-2	CASSQERQGGQYF	TGTGCCAGCAGCCAAGAAAGACAAGGGGGGCAGTACTTC
TRBD1	-	TRBJ1-5	TRBV2	CASADYGTGQEGPQHF	TGTGCCAGCGCTGATTACGGGACAGGGCAAGAGGGGCCCCAGCATTTT
-	-	TRBJ2-6	TRBV13	CASSSLYSGANVLTF	TGTGCCAGCAGCTCCCTTTACTCTGGGGCCAACGTCCTGACTTTC
-	-	TRBJ1-2	TRBV30	CAWAPGAGKVSYGYTF	TGTGCCTGGGCTCCCGGGGCCGGGAAAGTCTCCTACGGCTACACCTTC
TRBD1	-	TRBJ1-2	TRBV6-1	CASTLTGTANYGYTF	TGTGCCAGCACCTTAACCGGGACAGCTAACTATGGCTACACCTTC
TRBD1	-	TRBJ1-4	TRBV2	CASSRQGALNEKLFF	TGTGCCAGCAGTCGACAGGGGGCTCTTAATGAAAAACTGTTTTTT
-	-	TRBJ1-1	TRBV19	CASSPRTNTEAFF	TGTGCCAGTAGCCCCAGGACGAACACTGAAGCTTTCTTT
TRBD1	-	TRBJ2-3	TRBV5-1	CASRDRGRSTDTQYF	TGCGCCAGCAGAGACAGGGGGAGAAGCACAGATACGCAGTATTTT
-	-	TRBJ2-3	TRBV7-2	CASSLVEGSPTDTQYF	TGTGCCAGCAGCTTAGTAGAAGGCAGCCCGACAGATACGCAGTATTTT
-	once	TRBJ2-2	TRBV14	CASSQKNTGELFF	TGTGCCAGCAGCCAAAAGAACACCGGGGAGCTGTTTTTT
-	-	TRBJ1-1	TRBV4-1	CASSQPGTKNTEAFF	TGCGCCAGCAGCCAACCCGGGACGAAGAACACTGAAGCTTTCTTT
TRBD2	-	TRBJ2-7	TRBV30	CAWSVVGLAERATYEQYF	TGTGCCTGGAGTGTAGTAGGTCTAGCGGAGAGGGCTACCTACGAGCAGTACTTC
-	-	TRBJ2-2	TRBV30	CAWSNGANTGELFF	TGTGCCTGGAGTAACGGCGCGAACACCGGGGAGCTGTTTTTT
TRBD1	-	TRBJ2-7	TRBV6-6	CASSPGTGSGDEQYF	TGTGCCAGCAGTCCCGGGACAGGGTCCGGGGACGAGCAGTACTTC
-	-	TRBJ1-4	TRBV7-9	CASSLGVGKTTNEKLFF	TGTGCCAGCAGCTTAGGGGTAGGCAAAACAACTAATGAAAAACTGTTTTTT
-	-	TRBJ2-6	TRBV5-6	CASSPPRTSGANVLTF	TGTGCCAGCAGCCCCCCGAGGACCTCTGGGGCCAACGTCCTGACTTTC
-	-	TRBJ2-7	TRBV4-3	CASSELMAQGGEQYF	TGCGCCAGCAGCGAACTTATGGCCCAGGGGGGCGAGCAGTACTTC
-	-	TRBJ2-7	TRBV7-8	CASSLAADYEQYF	TGTGCCAGCAGCTTAGCAGCAGATTACGAGCAGTACTTC
-	-	TRBJ2-7	TRBV5-1	CASSLEGAGREQYF	TGCGCCAGCAGCTTGGAGGGTGCAGGGCGGGAGCAGTACTTC
-	once	TRBJ2-5	TRBV5-1	CASSNPTGQETQYF	TGCGCCAGCAGCAACCCGACAGGACAAGAGACCCAGTACTTC
-	-	TRBJ1-1	TRBV18	CASSPDHSEAFF	TGTGCCAGCTCTCCAGATCACAGTGAAGCTTTCTTT
-	-	TRBJ1-1	TRBV28	CASIPPGTPNTEAFF	TGTGCCAGCATTCCCCCTGGGACACCGAACACTGAAGCTTTCTTT
-	-	TRBJ2-1	TRBV7-9	CASSLVVNEQFF	TGTGCCAGCAGCTTAGTGGTCAATGAGCAGTTCTTC
-	-	TRBJ1-5	TRBV30	CAWRIPGGNQPQHF	TGTGCCTGGAGGATCCCTGGGGGCAATCAGCCCCAGCATTTT
TRBD1	once	TRBJ1-1	TRBV5-1	CASSRGQGRTEAFF	TGCGCCAGCAGCCGGGGACAGGGGCGCACTGAAGCTTTCTTT
-	-	TRBJ1-2	TRBV29-1	CSVDRGDGYTF	TGCAGCGTTGACAGGGGAGATGGCTACACCTTC
TRBD1	-	TRBJ1-5	TRBV10-1	CASTPARTGPYSNQPQHF	TGCGCCAGCACCCCCGCTCGGACAGGGCCATATAGCAATCAGCCCCAGCATTTT
-	-	TRBJ2-3	TRBV28	CASSRDSTDTQYF	TGTGCCAGCAGCAGGGACAGCACAGATACGCAGTATTTT
-	few	TRBJ1-5	TRBV30	CAWSLNFAGVNQPQHF	TGTGCCTGGAGTCTTAATTTTGCAGGGGTCAATCAGCCCCAGCATTTT